This T cell receptor (beta chain) was recorded in a study of OX40 agonist ivuxolimab in advanced cancers. Study information: Three dose-escalation patients had partial responses: one with hepatocellular carcinoma and two with cutaneous melanoma. Study-level points and caveats: Among expanded peripheral T cells, antigen specificity went undetermined.

Libraries were prepared by immunoSEQ multiplex PCR; TCRdb keeps only in-frame clonotypes and omits some of them. This sample has fewer than 55,000 clones, with 75% to 90% found just once. Peripheral blood came from all dose cohorts at three timepoints. Details on this clone: The antigen remains unidentified.

Germline V gene data show CDR1 as LNHDA and CDR2 as SQIVND (reference sequence). V was cut by 7 bases and J by 5 bases, with 17 bases left in between. This CDR3 is built from 14 residues. The sequence came from an adult with an advanced solid tumor such as melanoma, head and neck, liver or kidney cancer. The V and J genes are TRBV19 and TRBJ1-1; D ambiguous. This specimen was CD4+ or CD8+ T cells sorted from blood, taken in a trial of the OX40 agonist ivuxolimab. The CDR3 protein is CASKESNGRTEAFF. In DNA, the CDR3 is TGTGCCAGTAAGGAATCCAATGGGAGAACTGAAGCTTTCTTT.